The sequence of this T cell receptor beta chain was determined in a study of blood T cell repertoires in COVID-19. Germline V gene data show CDR1 as MDHEN and CDR2 as SYDVKM. The CDR3 runs to 12 residues. Between the trimmed V and J ends, which lost 1 base and 11 bases, there was a span of 11 bases. This clone turned up a few times. Assay: immunoSEQ multiplex PCR; the TCRdb copy retains only in-frame clones and omits some. The sample has 350,000 or so clones, about 90% seen once; the top ten hold approximately 1%. V gene TRBV28 combines with J gene TRBJ1-1; no clear D gene. The receptor was derived from a young woman who had been exposed to COVID-19. The material sequenced was PBMCs or T cells enriched from blood (not recorded which). The CDR3 sequence is CASSLSLPGAFF. DNA of the CDR3: TGTGCCAGCAGTTTATCCCTTCCGGGGGCTTTCTTT.